One and the same sample provided the 7 T cell receptor beta chains below, sequenced in a study of cytomegalovirus exposure and HLA in healthy donors. PCR employed 60 Vbeta and 13 Jbeta primers. Clones were sequenced by immunoSEQ multiplex PCR, and TCRdb holds only the in-frame ones, with some missing. The data contain 200,000 or so clones, over 65% of them singletons. Sequenced input: PBMCs. The origin of the receptors is a man between 18 and 35 years old in good health and CMV-seronegative.

This chain joins TRBV5-1 and TRBJ2-7; 7 bases are a match to TRBD2. This CDR3 is 15 amino acids long. Germline trimming cut 0 bases from V and 4 bases from J; bases unmatched to any gene: 7. Germline CDR1 is SGHRS and CDR2 is YFSETQ. The CDR3 loop reads CASSLGGTTTYEQYF. The CDR3 nucleotides are TGCGCCAGCAGCTTGGGGGGGACTACAACATACGAGCAGTACTTC.

The rearrangement joins TRBV6-5 to TRBJ2-7, with TRBD1 matching over 9 bases. The CDR3 loop spans 15 amino acids. After removal of 2 bases from V and 5 bases from J, the junction contained 7 bases not matched to a gene. From germline, CDR1 is MNHEY and CDR2 SVGAGI. The CDR3 nucleotides are TGTGCCAGCAGTTACGGCGGGACAGGGCGGGACGAGCAGTACTTC. Translation: CASSYGGTGRDEQYF.

The chain employs TRBV2 and TRBJ1-5; 7 positions agree with TRBD1. This CDR3 has 13 residues. CDR1 is SNHLY and CDR2 is FYNNEI in the germline V gene. With 4 bases clipped from V and 7 bases from J, the junction kept 4 bases outside the gene matches. This CDR3 is CASSATGEQPQHF. The CDR3 bases are TGTGCCAGCAGTGCAACAGGGGAACAGCCCCAGCATTTT.

The genes are TRBV27 and TRBJ2-3, with 8 bases lining up with TRBD1. Germline CDR1 and CDR2: MNHEY and SMNVEV (reference sequence). The junction had 6 bases not matched to a gene; V was cut back by 6 bases and J by 1 base. This CDR3 is built from 15 residues. Here the CDR3 reads CASRSQGAGTDTQYF. The CDR3 DNA sequence: TGTGCCAGCAGGAGTCAGGGGGCGGGCACAGATACGCAGTATTTT.

This chain connects TRBV7-2 to TRBJ2-5; no clear D. The germline V gene has CDR1 SGHTA and CDR2 FQGNSA. Trimming cost V 2 bases and J 2 bases, with 6 bases left between them. This CDR3 contains 13 residues. In nucleotides, the CDR3 is TGTGCCAGCAGCTTAACAGCTCAAGAGACCCAGTACTTC. Translation gives CASSLTAQETQYF. The full variable domain, with the rest looked up from reference TRBV7-2 and TRBJ2-5, is GAGVSQSPSNKVTEKGKDVELRCDPISGHTALYWYRQSLGQGLEFLIYFQGNSAPDKSGLPSDRFSAERTGGSVSTLTIQRTQQEDSAVYLCASSLTAQETQYFGPGTRLLVL.

The chain carries TRBV28 and TRBJ1-1, with a tentative D call TRBD1 (5 bases). Trimming took 6 bases from V and 1 from J, leaving 39 bases between them. The V gene's germline CDR1 is MDHEN and CDR2 SYDVKM. The CDR3 loop spans 23 amino acids. This CDR3 reads CASRAFGNYQFFEGGDENTEAFF. The CDR3 DNA reads as TGTGCCAGCAGGGCCTTTGGGAACTACCAATTTTTCGAGGGAGGGGATGAGAACACTGAAGCTTTCTTT.

This chain uses TRBV6-5 with TRBJ2-7, with D perhaps TRBD1 (5 bases). Germline assignment: CDR1 MNHEY and CDR2 SVGAGI. With 5 bases removed from V and 4 bases from J, the gap between germline ends came to 12 bases. This CDR3 has 13 residues. CDR3 protein: CASSPRQKYEQYF. CDR3 sequence (DNA): TGTGCCAGCAGTCCTCGACAGAAATACGAGCAGTACTTC.